This TCR beta chain was captured by sequencing in a study of regulatory T cells in long-lasting Graves disease. On the study more broadly: To qualify as persistent, Graves' disease required over 5 years of antithyroid drugs with positive TSH receptor antibodies.

Arm-PCR with iRepertoire HTBI primers amplified the CDR3 regions for these TCR beta libraries. TCRdb used MiXCR to reprocess the multiplex PCR reads, holding one entry per CDR3 protein. The top ten hold 40% to 50% of the sample, which has more than 650,000 distinct CDR3 sequences, 25% to 35% seen once. Whole-study results and caveats: The study found TRBV28, TRBJ1-2 and TRBJ2-5 favored in persistent disease. The study found persistent patients shared more public clonotypes (about 3,000) than new patients (just over 950). For persistent Graves' patients, TCR diversity was lower than for newly diagnosed ones.

Points on this clonotype: As yet, its antigen is unknown.

The germline V gene encodes CDR1 SEHNR and CDR2 FQNEAQ (reference sequence). The CDR3 length is 14 residues. The V end lost 2 bases, the J end lost 0 bases, and 5 bases lay between the germline ends. Time point reported: persistent/refractory GD, antithyroid drugs over 5 years with positive TRAb. Preparation of the TCR library used RNA extracted from PBMCs. V is TRBV7-9 and J is TRBJ1-3, with D unresolved. This clonotype originated in a female donor with Graves disease. The sample in question was peripheral blood mononuclear cells (PBMCs), obtained when the disease was refractory, from a patient treated with antithyroid drugs. CDR3 residues: CASSLLNSGNTIYF. CDR3 coding DNA: TGTGCCAGCAGCTTATTAAACTCTGGAAACACCATATATTTT. Together with reference TRBV7-9 and TRBJ1-3, the CDR3 gives the full variable domain: DTGVSQNPRHKITKRGQNVTFRCDPISEHNRLYWYRQTLGQGPEFLTYFQNEAQLEKSRLLSDRFSAERPKGSFSTLEIQRTEQGDSAMYLCASSLLNSGNTIYFGEGSWLTVV.